The clone carrying this T cell receptor (beta chain) was seen more than once but under ten times. cDNA reverse transcribed from extracted RNA served as the sequencing template. Sequenced by immunoSEQ multiplex PCR; TCRdb stores in-frame clones only, minus some. The data contain approximately 200,000 clones, around 43% of them singletons. This specimen belongs to a study of CD8+ T cells in alopecia areata. The treatment denotes: oral pan-JAK inhibitor, 5-10 mg twice daily. The CDR3 covers 15 residues. Trimming took 5 bases from V and 4 from J; bases not matched to a gene: 5. The germline V gene encodes CDR1 MNHNY and CDR2 SVGAGI (reference sequence).

The clonotype comes from a human donor with alopecia areata. This chain connects TRBV6-6 to TRBJ2-1; 10 nucleotides line up with TRBD2. The sequencing here drew on CD4+ T cells sorted from blood, taken between weeks 36 and 40, from a patient treated with tofacitinib. Here the CDR3 DNA reads TGTGCCAGCAGTCAAAGCGGGAGGGCGTACAATGAGCAGTTCTTC. Translation: CASSQSGRAYNEQFF.